The present entry profiles one T cell receptor beta chain with its context. CDR3 length: 16 amino acids. The germline V gene has CDR1 SGHVS and CDR2 FQNEAQ. Trimming pared 4 bases from V and 3 bases from J, leaving 18 bases between. The sample belongs to a study of Ad26.COV2.S vaccination and SARS-CoV-2 variants. Sequencing was performed with immunoSEQ multiplex PCR; in TCRdb, only in-frame clones are kept and a portion is missing. The sample includes about 350,000 clones, about 90% seen only once; the top ten take roughly 3.9%. The specimen was peripheral blood, collected after recovery from COVID-19. The TCR sequence derives from a human donor who had recovered from COVID-19. The chain employs TRBV7-8 and TRBJ1-1; D is possibly TRBD1 (5 bases). CDR3 sequence reads: CASSWGRTSGDTEAFF. The CDR3 DNA reads as TGTGCCAGCAGCTGGGGTAGGACATCTGGGGACACTGAAGCTTTCTTT.